The clone carrying this T cell receptor (beta chain) was recorded a few times. The V and J ends lost 3 bases and 8 bases respectively, with 10 bases between them. Germline loops: CDR1 DFQATT, CDR2 SNEGSKA (reference sequence). CDR3 length: 11 residues. The data belong to a study of beta chain features in type 1 diabetes. Expressed TCRB transcripts were sequenced because the entire RNA isolate underwent reverse transcription. The table came from immunoSEQ multiplex PCR; TCRdb's copy has only in-frame clones and leaves some out. This table has 360,000 or so clones, roughly 21% appearing once. Sequences were obtained from naive CD4+ T cells from blood. This TCR came from a woman aged 18-29 years in good health. V usage is TRBV20-1 and J usage is TRBJ1-2; TRBD1 might be the D (5 bases). The CDR3 here is CSASGGTGYTF. CDR3 in DNA: TGCAGTGCTAGTGGCGGGACGGGCTACACCTTC.